Listed below are T cell receptor beta chains from one sample, sequenced in a study of graft-versus-host responses after intestinal transplantation. Produced via immunoSEQ multiplex PCR; TCRdb's table is partial and in-frame only. The sample gives 9,500 or so clones, around 93% of which show up once; approximately 3.5% is in the top ten. Specimen: PBMCs, collected approximately 45 days after intestinal transplantation. Source of these receptors: a human patient who received an intestinal transplant, so some T cells may come from the graft donor. Both conserved end residues are part of each CDR3. A D gene is named only where the DNA matches it firmly. Expanded clones are given a class, and other clones once, few, many or no size at all.

CASSFSGLAGDIYEQYF,TGTGCCAGCAGCTTCTCCGGACTAGCGGGTGACATCTACGAGCAGTACTTC,.,TRBV13,TRBD2,TRBJ2-7
CASTPSRGAAYEQYF,TGTGCCAGCACCCCAAGTAGAGGGGCGGCCTACGAGCAGTACTTC,.,TRBV7-6,.,TRBJ2-7
CASSPTGTGGYEQYF,TGTGCCAGCTCACCAACCGGGACAGGGGGGTACGAGCAGTACTTC,.,TRBV18,TRBD1,TRBJ2-7
CASGGEKLFF,TGTGCCAGCGGGGGTGAAAAACTGTTTTTT,.,TRBV6-5,.,TRBJ1-4
CASSPRQGITEAFF,TGTGCCAGCAGCCCCAGACAGGGGATCACTGAAGCTTTCTTT,.,TRBV9,TRBD1,TRBJ1-1
CASSPRTSHEQYF,TGTGCCAGCAGCCCCCGGACTAGTCACGAGCAGTACTTC,.,TRBV7-9,TRBD2,TRBJ2-7
CATSRVPGGSSYNSPLHF,TGTGCCACCAGCAGAGTCCCGGGGGGGAGCTCCTATAATTCACCCCTCCACTTT,.,TRBV15,.,TRBJ1-6
CASGLSSYNEQFF,TGTGCCAGCGGGCTTTCCTCCTACAATGAGCAGTTCTTC,.,TRBV9,.,TRBJ2-1
CASSQSGTANTGELFF,TGTGCCAGCAGCCAATCCGGGACAGCCAACACCGGGGAGCTGTTTTTT,.,TRBV14,TRBD1,TRBJ2-2
CASSSPHYSGVYEQYF,TGTGCCAGCAGCTCCCCCCACTATTCGGGGGTCTACGAGCAGTACTTC,.,TRBV5-4,.,TRBJ2-7
CASSGPSLGGNTEAFF,TGCGCCAGCAGTGGCCCCAGCCTCGGGGGAAACACTGAAGCTTTCTTT,once,TRBV10-1,.,TRBJ1-1
CASSYRGTGTEAFF,TGCGCCAGCAGCTACAGGGGGACGGGCACTGAAGCTTTCTTT,few,TRBV5-1,TRBD1,TRBJ1-1
CANRRDVNTEAFF,TGTGCCAACAGGAGGGATGTGAACACTGAAGCTTTCTTT,.,TRBV7-2,.,TRBJ1-1
CASSARTGRNTEAFF,TGTGCCAGCAGCGCCCGGACAGGGAGGAACACTGAAGCTTTCTTT,.,TRBV9,TRBD1,TRBJ1-1
CASSRDRVGSPLHF,TGTGCCAGCAGCCGGGACAGGGTGGGGTCACCCCTCCACTTT,.,TRBV7-6,TRBD1,TRBJ1-6
CATSRVTGGFGTEAFF,TGTGCCACCAGCAGAGTGACAGGGGGCTTCGGCACTGAAGCTTTCTTT,.,TRBV15,TRBD1,TRBJ1-1
CASGGRPEATNEKLFF,TGTGCCAGCGGGGGGAGGCCGGAGGCAACTAATGAAAAACTGTTTTTT,.,TRBV2,.,TRBJ1-4
CASSLARSAPLGDEQYF,TGTGCCAGCAGCTTAGCCCGTTCGGCCCCCCTTGGGGACGAGCAGTACTTC,.,TRBV11-1,.,TRBJ2-7
CASSLSATNEKLFF,TGTGCCAGCAGCTTAAGTGCAACTAATGAAAAACTGTTTTTT,.,TRBV7-2,.,TRBJ1-4
CNAQGDTEAFF,TGCAATGCACAAGGAGACACTGAAGCTTTCTTT,.,TRBV20-1,.,TRBJ1-1
CASSPGVGYNEQFF,TGTGCCAGCAGCCCCGGTGTGGGATACAATGAGCAGTTCTTC,.,TRBV9,.,TRBJ2-1
CASSEPQGNTEAFF,TGCGCCAGCAGCGAACCCCAGGGGAACACTGAAGCTTTCTTT,.,TRBV5-1,.,TRBJ1-1
CASSYDAGYEQFF,TGTGCCAGCAGTTACGACGCAGGGTATGAGCAGTTCTTC,.,TRBV6-5,.,TRBJ2-1
CAISRGTAYEQYF,TGTGCCATCAGTCGCGGGACAGCCTACGAGCAGTACTTC,.,TRBV10-3,.,TRBJ2-7
CASSYGAFYEQYF,TGTGCCAGCAGTTACGGGGCCTTTTACGAGCAGTACTTC,.,TRBV6-5,.,TRBJ2-7
CASVSGGNTIYF,TGTGCCAGCGTGTCAGGGGGAAACACCATATATTTT,.,TRBV6-5,.,TRBJ1-3
CASSIMAGGNEQFF,TGTGCCAGTAGTATAATGGCAGGGGGCAATGAGCAGTTCTTC,.,TRBV19,TRBD1,TRBJ2-1
CASARTGGGSGANVLTF,TGTGCCAGCGCAAGGACGGGGGGGGGCTCTGGGGCCAACGTCCTGACTTTC,few,TRBV2,TRBD2,TRBJ2-6
CASSFQGAFEETQYF,TGTGCCAGCAGCTTCCAGGGGGCGTTTGAAGAGACCCAGTACTTC,once,TRBV7-3,TRBD1,TRBJ2-5
CASSLVAGYDNEQFF,TGTGCCAGCAGCTTGGTTGCGGGGTACGACAATGAGCAGTTCTTC,.,TRBV5-5,.,TRBJ2-1
CASLPLGLAKNIQYF,TGTGCCAGCCTCCCGTTGGGGCTAGCCAAAAACATTCAGTACTTC,.,TRBV7-9,.,TRBJ2-4
CASSPMGSLGETQYF,TGTGCCAGCAGCCCGATGGGCTCCCTCGGGGAGACCCAGTACTTC,once,TRBV6-5,.,TRBJ2-5
CASSPPLGGSSYEQYF,TGTGCCAGCAGCCCCCCCCTCGGGGGGAGCTCCTACGAGCAGTACTTC,.,TRBV13,TRBD2,TRBJ2-7
CAWSVDPEDRLGLVVPDTQYF,TGTGCCTGGAGTGTAGACCCCGAAGATCGGTTGGGACTAGTCGTCCCAGATACGCAGTATTTT,.,TRBV30,TRBD2,TRBJ2-3
CASSQGATGLAYNEQFF,TGCGCCAGCAGCCAAGGCGCGACGGGACTAGCGTACAATGAGCAGTTCTTC,.,TRBV4-1,TRBD2,TRBJ2-1
CASSPTGWVLFETQYF,TGCGCCAGCAGCCCGACAGGGTGGGTTTTATTCGAGACCCAGTACTTC,.,TRBV4-1,TRBD1,TRBJ2-5
CASSQGLASDTQYF,TGTGCCAGCAGCCAAGGACTAGCGTCAGATACGCAGTATTTT,once,TRBV13,TRBD2,TRBJ2-3
CSVEWQGNYGYTF,TGCAGCGTTGAATGGCAGGGCAACTATGGCTACACCTTC,.,TRBV29-1,.,TRBJ1-2
CASRSGTAGNTIYF,TGCGCCAGCAGATCCGGGACAGCTGGAAACACCATATATTTT,.,TRBV10-2,TRBD1,TRBJ1-3
CASASGEVGDTQYF,TGTGCTAGCGCTAGCGGGGAGGTTGGAGATACGCAGTATTTT,.,TRBV12-5,TRBD2,TRBJ2-3
CASSLGYNYGYTF,TGTGCCAGCAGCTTGGGGTATAACTATGGCTACACCTTC,.,TRBV5-6,.,TRBJ1-2